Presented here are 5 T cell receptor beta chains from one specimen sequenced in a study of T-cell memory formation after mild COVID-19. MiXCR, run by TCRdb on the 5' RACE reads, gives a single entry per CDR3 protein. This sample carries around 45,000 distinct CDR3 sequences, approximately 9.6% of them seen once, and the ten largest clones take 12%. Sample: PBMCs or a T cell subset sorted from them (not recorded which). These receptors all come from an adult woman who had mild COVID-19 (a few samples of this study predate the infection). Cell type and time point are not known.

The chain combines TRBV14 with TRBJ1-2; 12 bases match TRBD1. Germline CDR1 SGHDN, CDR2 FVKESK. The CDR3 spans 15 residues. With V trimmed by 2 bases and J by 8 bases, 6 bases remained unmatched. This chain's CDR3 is CASSQNLGTGGGYTF. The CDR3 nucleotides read TGTGCCAGCAGCCAAAATCTTGGGACAGGGGGCGGCTACACCTTC.

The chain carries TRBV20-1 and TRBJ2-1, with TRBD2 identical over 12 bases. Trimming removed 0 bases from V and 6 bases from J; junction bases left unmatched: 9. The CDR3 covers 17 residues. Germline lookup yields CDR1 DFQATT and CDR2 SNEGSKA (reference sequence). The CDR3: CSARDASGGAGSNEQFF. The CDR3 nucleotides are TGCAGTGCTAGAGACGCTAGCGGGGGGGCCGGAAGCAATGAGCAGTTCTTC.

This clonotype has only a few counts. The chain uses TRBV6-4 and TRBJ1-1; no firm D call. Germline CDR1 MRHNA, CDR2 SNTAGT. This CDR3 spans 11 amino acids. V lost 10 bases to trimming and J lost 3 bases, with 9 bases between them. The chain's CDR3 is CATTIDTEAFF. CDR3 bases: TGTGCCACCACCATTGACACTGAAGCTTTCTTT.

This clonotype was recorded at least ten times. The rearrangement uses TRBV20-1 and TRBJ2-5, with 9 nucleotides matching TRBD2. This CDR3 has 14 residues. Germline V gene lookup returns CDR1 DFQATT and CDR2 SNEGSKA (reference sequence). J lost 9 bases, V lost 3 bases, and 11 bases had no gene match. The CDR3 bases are TGCAGTGCTAGGGAGTCGGGACTAGCCTCCCCCCAGTACTTC. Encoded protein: CSARESGLASPQYF.

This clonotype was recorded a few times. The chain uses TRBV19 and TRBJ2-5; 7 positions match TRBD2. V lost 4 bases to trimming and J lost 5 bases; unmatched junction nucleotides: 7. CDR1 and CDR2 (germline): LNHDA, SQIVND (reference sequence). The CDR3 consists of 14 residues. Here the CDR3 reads CASSKSGTSETQYF. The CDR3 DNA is TGTGCCAGTAGTAAGAGCGGGACCTCGGAGACCCAGTACTTC.